Sequencing of this TCR beta chain was carried out in a study of T-cell reconstitution after alpha-beta-depleted transplantation in children. The library targeted TCRbeta and was prepared with unique molecular identifiers. TCRdb ran MiXCR on the PCR reads and lists one entry per CDR3 protein. The table lists 170,000 or so distinct CDR3 sequences, less than 8% of them singletons. This sequence originates from a human donor who donated a stem cell graft to a child with Wiskott-Aldrich syndrome. Source: PBMCs from the stem cell graft donor, taken from the stem cell graft.

In DNA, the CDR3 is TGTGCCAGCAGTGAGATACTAGCGGGCCTAGGGGCAGATACGCAGTATTTT. This encodes CASSEILAGLGADTQYF. The chain is built from TRBV6-1 and TRBJ2-3; TRBD2 agrees at 9 bases. Germline-derived CDR1 and CDR2 are MNHNS and SASEGT. Trimming removed 3 bases from V and 4 bases from J; junction bases left unmatched: 11. The CDR3 sequence is 17 residues long.